This TCR beta chain was profiled in a study of neoadjuvant anti-PD-1 for oral cavity cancer. The study's findings and limits: Treg/Th17 ratio rose with pretreatment blood and fell with post-treatment tumor TCRbeta clonality. With three patients per group, TCR findings need larger cohorts.

Time point: after neoadjuvant nivolumab, at surgical resection. PBMC libraries mostly used 450 to 600 ng of input genomic DNA, with six replicates per sample. The table came from immunoSEQ multiplex PCR; TCRdb's copy has only in-frame clones and leaves some out. This repertoire shows roughly 14,000 clones, 73% found once; its top ten account for around 2.8%. By sample fraction, this clone is medium-sized. Its antigen is not identified. With V trimmed by 4 bases and J by 3 bases, 0 bases remained unmatched. Germline assignment: CDR1 MGHDK and CDR2 SYGVNS. CDR3 length: 14 amino acids. This TCR was recovered from a person between 40 and 79 years old with oral cavity squamous cell carcinoma. The chain links TRBV25-1 to TRBJ2-2; 9 nucleotides agree with TRBD1. This specimen consisted of PBMCs, obtained after nivolumab (anti-PD-1) treatment. The CDR3 bases are TGTGCCAGCAGTGGGACAGGGGACACCGGGGAGCTGTTTTTT. Translated: CASSGTGDTGELFF.